The entry below gives a single T cell receptor (beta chain) sequence along with its context. What antigen it recognizes has not been identified. One base away there is no much larger clone; base qualities are not given. Preparation of the library involved the immunoSEQ multiplex PCR assay. For the multiplex PCR, a mixture combining 60 forward primers for TCR Vbeta segments and 13 reverse primers for TCR Jbeta segments was used. The CDR3 region of rearranged TCR beta genes was amplified from genomic DNA with a multiplex PCR assay. Amplified TCR beta libraries were sequenced as 87-base-pair reads on the Illumina HiSeq System. Turning to the authors' computational methods: A later analysis tallied some 79 million unique TCR beta chains across the 550 to 850 repertoires, and around 10 million of those chains were shared by two or more donors. A nearest-neighbor algorithm error-corrected the raw reads and collapsed the reads into unique sequences, merging closely related sequences to remove PCR and sequencing errors. To assign V, D and J gene segments, CDR3 sequences were aligned to IMGT reference sequences. For a sequence to be retained, at least a six-nucleotide match to both a V gene segment and a J gene segment was required. Rearrangements were called productive when the CDR3 lacked stop codons and stayed in frame with V and J; all others were non-productive. CDR3 was defined by IMGT convention, running from the second conserved V-encoded cysteine to the conserved J-encoded phenylalanine. The earlier analysis of 500 to 750 of the donors excluded any sequence lacking an unambiguous match to a single V gene segment. In an earlier analysis of 450 to 750 of the donors, a V segment was called functional when productive rearrangements were above 56.7%, and segregating when the standard deviation between donors exceeded 5%. A statistical classification framework was developed to diagnose cytomegalovirus status using the catalog of TCR beta chain sequences. In a later analysis, V and J genes were assigned by comparing TCR nucleotide sequences against IMGT/GENE-DB human TR gene sequences. Using the TCRdist pipeline, a later analysis assigned CDR3 sequences along with most-parsimonious VDJ recombination scenarios. In a later analysis, each TCR beta chain was defined by its CDR3 amino acid sequence together with its V-gene family, and reads lacking a unique V-gene family were excluded. As a way to deal with suspected cross-contamination and a sequencing artifact, a later analysis dropped nearly 600 nucleotide sequences that were highly shared and had low generation probability. A later analysis calculated a clonal expansion index for each public chain from normalized within-repertoire ranks of inferred template counts. In a later analysis, generation probabilities were computed with a VDJ recombination model fitted to out-of-frame rearrangements, and the resulting probabilities were checked against IGoR. In a later analysis, hypergeometric tests were used to score TCR-TCR, TCR-HLA and TCR-CMV co-occurrence, with a repertoire-size bias correction applied to TCR pairs. To estimate false discovery rates, a later analysis permuted the HLA or CMV assignments 20 times. In a later analysis, co-occurring TCRs were grouped with DBSCAN, and TCRdist sequence similarity was added when clustering was performed within HLA-allele-positive subsets. For co-occurrence clustering, repertoires with fewer than 30,000 or more than 120,000 public chains were excluded, along with 5 or 6 repertoires with anomalous nucleotide sharing. TCRdb stores this immuneACCESS table with in-frame sequences only. Part of the clones is absent; in the studies checked, under half of the shortfall reflects unresolved V genes, and no reason is known for the rest. The V and J calls and clone size were taken over from that table, and D and trimming were inferred from the DNA. This sample comprises about 150,000 clones, approximately 80% of them detected only once. The top ten hold around 1.7% of the sample.

The germline V gene (reference sequence) supplies CDR1 LNHDA and CDR2 SQIVND. CDR3 length: 13 amino acids, cysteine to phenylalanine. Left in the record is the CDR3 DNA by itself, 39 bases read in frame from the first base. V loses 5 bases of germline sequence and J loses 10 bases, and the interval between the two ends is 17 bases. In total, about 650 healthy bone marrow donors made up the cohort. Cohort members were all nominally healthy when sampled, although unrecorded immune exposures were likely present. The donor was CMV seronegative and was included in the group of about 400 seronegative cohort members. Each donor provided a peripheral blood sample, and peripheral blood mononuclear cells were used for TCR beta sequencing. Genomic DNA was extracted from the blood cell samples with the Qiagen DNeasy Blood Extraction Kit. This record belongs to a study of cytomegalovirus exposure and HLA in healthy donors (dated by TCRdb to about 2017). Study-level background: An earlier analysis of some 620 of the donors reported 250 to 350 Gb of sequence data and around 100 million unique TCR beta sequences obtained from approximately 180 million T cells. An early release covering more than 500 HLA-typed donors comprised around 300 gigabases of sequencing data and approximately 85 million unique TCR sequences. Among the roughly 400 genotyped donors, approximately 82% belonged to the genetic ancestry cluster associated with self-reported Caucasian donors. The aim of the study was to test whether cataloging public T cell receptors could identify signatures of past pathogen exposure. The study profiled the T cell repertoires of around 700 subjects by immunosequencing and related them to cytomegalovirus serostatus. A separate validation cohort of more than 100 different subjects was used in addition to the roughly 670-subject first cohort. High-throughput TCR immunosequencing, statistical association of individual TCRs with disease status, and machine learning were combined to predict cytomegalovirus infection status. In a later analysis, previously published TCR beta repertoires from roughly 710 donors were re-analyzed and high-resolution HLA genotyping was added so that TCR occurrence patterns could be studied. The later analysis used no new phenotypic data to find candidate immune exposures, relying instead on TCR beta sequences and their occurrence across donors. An earlier analysis of 587 of the donors applied high-throughput TCR beta sequencing to assess whether each TCR beta V gene segment acted as functional or pseudogenic. Alongside the repertoire data, information on donor age, sex, ethnicity and CMV serostatus was compiled. A later genetic analysis took genome-wide SNP genotypes for about 65% of the 666 donors and used that subset as a discovery cohort. Every repertoire in the discovery cohort had been generated on one and the same sequencing platform. Both class I and class II loci were covered by HLA typing, at four-digit resolution. Typing coverage varied by locus: roughly 620-640 donors for A, B, C, DRB1 and DQB1; roughly 510 for DQA1; approximately 570 for DPA1; approximately 470 for DPB1. Several DR-DQ haplotypes were handled as single units for association and clustering, since linkage in the cohort was strong. On average, 235,054 unique TCR beta nucleotide sequences were sequenced per donor among roughly 430 genotyped donors of the cohort, with about 17% of those sequences being non-productive.

Points the paper makes about the study in general: When HLA alleles, especially DR and DQ, strongly co-occurred, TCR associations were difficult to assign to individual alleles. Compared with the roughly 720-donor mean, donors in an Asian-associated ancestry cluster had fewer N-insertions in productive TCRs, according to a later genetic analysis. The only immune exposure information available for the cohort was CMV serostatus. In a later analysis, TCR association rates were found to vary across HLA loci, with the most associated TCRs seen for DRB1 alleles and the fewest for HLA-C alleles. Most TCR sequences were observed very rarely across donors, whereas some public TCRs were present in many individuals. Because HLA typing was missing for some donors at each locus, association tests included only the typed subset. In vitro tests confirmed that a few of the cytomegalovirus-associated TCR beta chains recognize cytomegalovirus antigens. It was suggested by the authors that the approach could potentially be generalized to other disease states and immunological phenotypes. A further reported finding was that TCR beta sequences accurately predicted the HLA-A and HLA-B alleles for most subjects in the first cohort. In an earlier analysis of approximately 600 of the donors, most TCR beta V segments were observed in productive rearrangements about 87% or about 30% of the time, broadly matching IMGT annotations. A later genetic analysis associated a missense DCLRE1C variant with V-gene and J-gene trimming of TCR beta chains, and an independent cohort replicated the association. In this cohort, only TCR beta chains were sequenced, and detectable features were limited by the absence of alpha or paired-chain data. In the study, 150 to 200 TCR beta chains were listed as associated with cytomegalovirus. Linkage disequilibrium might explain the correlated functional status among segregating V segments, but an unknown experimental factor could not be excluded. A cluster of highly shared sequence variants was judged likely to be a technical artifact of the sequencing pipeline. Roughly uniform sequencing depth across donors was assumed in presence/absence analyses, although this assumption may not hold. Because counts were too low, about 15 rarely observed V segments, including chromosome 9 orphons, were left out of the earlier analysis of 500 to 750 of the donors. Cytomegalovirus status was reported to be diagnosed by the classifier with high specificity and sensitivity in both the original and validation cohorts. Most CMV-associated TCR beta chains appeared to be HLA-restricted in a later analysis, and the HLA associations seemed to be driven largely by CMV exposure. A later analysis found that HLA-associated TCR beta chains were more clonally expanded and had lower generation probabilities than equally common non-associated chains. Specific HLA alleles were associated with around 18,000 TCR beta sequences at a false discovery rate of 0.05 in a later analysis. The 87-base-pair reads could not distinguish some IMGT-functional V segments, including TRBV6-2 and TRBV6-3, so those segments were excluded. According to a later analysis, parvovirus B19, influenza, CMV and Epstein-Barr virus appeared linked to several top co-occurrence clusters.

This TCR came from a woman aged 40 to 50 in good health and CMV-seronegative. The sequence joins TRBV19 to TRBJ1-1; a tentative D call is TRBD1 (6 bases match). The sequencing sample was made of PBMCs. The base sequence is TGTGCCAGTAGTTATCAGGGGCAGGTAGGAGCTTTCTTT. It translates as CASSYQGQVGAFF.